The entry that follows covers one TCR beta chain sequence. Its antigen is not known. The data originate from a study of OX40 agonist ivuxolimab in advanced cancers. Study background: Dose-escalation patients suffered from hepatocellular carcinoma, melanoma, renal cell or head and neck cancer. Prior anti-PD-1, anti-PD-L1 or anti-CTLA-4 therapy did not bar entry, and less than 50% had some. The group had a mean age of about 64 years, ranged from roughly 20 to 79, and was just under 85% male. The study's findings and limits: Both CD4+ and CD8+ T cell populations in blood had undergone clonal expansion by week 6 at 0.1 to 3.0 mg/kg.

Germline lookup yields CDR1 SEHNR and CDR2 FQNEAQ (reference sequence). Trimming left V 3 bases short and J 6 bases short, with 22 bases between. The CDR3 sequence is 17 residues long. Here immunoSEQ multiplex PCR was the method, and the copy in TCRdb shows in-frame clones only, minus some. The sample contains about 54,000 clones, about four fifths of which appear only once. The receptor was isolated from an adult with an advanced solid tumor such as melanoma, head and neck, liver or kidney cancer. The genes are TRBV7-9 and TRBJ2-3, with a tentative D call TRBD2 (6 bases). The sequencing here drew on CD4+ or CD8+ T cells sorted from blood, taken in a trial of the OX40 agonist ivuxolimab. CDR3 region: CASSFGVGLLTQDTQYF. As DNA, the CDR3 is TGTGCCAGCAGCTTTGGGGTCGGACTACTGACACAGGATACGCAGTATTTT.